This T cell receptor (beta chain) was recorded in a study of blood T cell repertoires in COVID-19. Study background: Italy, Spain and the United States were the sources of the convalescent and acute COVID-19 samples. Nucleic acid was either cDNA or gDNA, and it came from T cells, B-cell-depleted T cells, or PBMCs.

Original analysis: Reference gene primers were amplified, and this amplification served to estimate nucleated cell counts. The data were produced by immunoSEQ multiplex PCR, yet TCRdb's version contains in-frame clones alone and is incomplete. For V, J and clone size, that table is used; D and trimming come from the DNA. This repertoire shows under 150,000 clones, approximately 85% found once; its top ten account for roughly 12%. Trimming stripped 5 bases from V and 2 bases from J, with 12 bases between. Germline V gene sequence: CDR1 LNHDA, CDR2 SQIVND (reference sequence). The CDR3 extends over 14 amino acids.

The V and J genes are TRBV19 and TRBJ2-5; D perhaps matches TRBD2 (6 bases). Sequencing was carried out using peripheral blood. This clonotype was obtained from a human donor in a cohort sampled during active COVID-19. The CDR3 nucleotides read TGTGCCAGTAGTGCCCGGGCGGGACAAGAGACCCAGTACTTC. Protein sequence: CASSARAGQETQYF.